Below, one T cell receptor beta chain is given with its context. The antigen remains undetermined. This sample is part of a study of blood T cells in healthy people across ages. Study findings and constraints: Per million T cells, TCR beta diversity dropped roughly linearly as age increased.

The CDR3 totals 15 residues. Germline V gene data show CDR1 as SEHNR and CDR2 as FQNEAQ (reference sequence). Trimming at V came to 4 bases and at J to 7 bases, leaving 7 bases not matched to a gene. Then a second PCR, running roughly 7 to 11 cycles, was carried out with a sample-barcoded 5' primer and a J-beta primer mix. TCRdb processed the 5' RACE reads anew with MiXCR; each CDR3 protein has one entry. The top ten clones hold 15% to 20% of a sample with under 1,000,000 distinct CDR3 sequences, about half of them seen once. The TCR sequence derives from a man older than 75 in good health. Sequencing was done on a sample of blood. The chain carries TRBV7-9 and TRBJ2-1; 10 positions agree with TRBD1. The CDR3 here is CASSSRQGARNEQFF. CDR3 sequence (DNA): TGTGCCAGCAGCTCTCGACAGGGGGCAAGGAATGAGCAGTTCTTC.